The clone carrying this T cell receptor (beta chain) has more than one count but fewer than ten. No patient had received any treatment before thyroid surgery. The sample comes from a study of metastatic and nonmetastatic thyroid tumors. The overall study: Blood and tumor or nodule tissue repertoires from malignant and benign thyroid patients were compared.

The CDR3 extends over 16 amino acids. Between the trimmed V and J ends, which lost 6 bases and 0 bases, there was a span of 15 bases. TCRdb re-called clones via MiXCR from the PCR reads. The table has just under 20,000 clones, under 45% seen once; the top ten hold roughly 24%. The sequence was collected from a female donor with papillary thyroid cancer or a benign thyroid nodule (not recorded which). Some clones in this sample may be carry-over from other donors' samples. The material sequenced was tumor tissue. This rearrangement joins TRBV12-3 or TRBV12-4 to TRBJ1-5; D remains unclear. CDR3 DNA sequence: TGTGCCAGCAGCGACGAGGGCCGGAGTAGCAATCAGCCCCAGCATTTT. Its protein product is CASSDEGRSSNQPQHF.